The clone carrying this TCR beta chain was seen a few times. Primers used in a second PCR of roughly 6 to 12 cycles were a sample-barcoded 5' primer and a J-beta primer mix. MiXCR, applied by TCRdb to the 5' RACE reads, yields one record per CDR3 protein. The sample shows about 940,000 distinct CDR3 sequences, about 44% of them seen only once. The germline V gene encodes CDR1 DFQATT and CDR2 SNEGSKA (reference sequence). CDR3 length equals 14 residues. Trimming pared 6 bases from V and 2 bases from J, leaving 14 bases between. This record belongs to a study of blood T cells in healthy people across ages.

The sequence was collected from a man in his thirties or forties in good health. Source material: blood. J is TRBJ1-5 and V is TRBV20-1; D not certain. DNA for the CDR3: TGCAGTGCGAGACGGGCGGAGGGCAATCAGCCCCAGCATTTT. This translates into CSARRAEGNQPQHF.